Each of the 26 T cell receptor beta chains below was sequenced from the same sample in a study of OX40 agonist ivuxolimab in advanced cancers. Method: immunoSEQ multiplex PCR; TCRdb's copy keeps in-frame clones and lacks some. The profile shows about 45,000 clones, approximately 90% of them singletons. Source: CD4+ or CD8+ T cells sorted from blood, taken in a trial of the OX40 agonist ivuxolimab. The source is an adult with an advanced solid tumor such as melanoma, head and neck, liver or kidney cancer.

This chain uses TRBV28 with TRBJ2-1, with D perhaps TRBD2 (5 bases). Germline V gene data show CDR1 as MDHEN and CDR2 as SYDVKM. The length of the CDR3 is 17 residues. V was pared by 0 bases and J by 0 bases, with 12 bases between. The CDR3: CASSLWRLAASYNEQFF. DNA of the CDR3: TGTGCCAGCAGTTTATGGAGGCTAGCCGCCTCCTACAATGAGCAGTTCTTC.

To note about this clone: The sample carries other DNA sequences with the same CDR3. This chain connects TRBV7-9 to TRBJ1-2; D is uncertain. Germline CDR1 reads SEHNR; CDR2 reads FQNEAQ (reference sequence). V was shortened by 8 bases and J by 0 bases, with 13 bases between the two germline ends. The CDR3 length is 14 residues. CDR3 nucleotides: TGTGCCAGCCCTGGGCAGTTAGCTAACTATGGCTACACCTTC. Its translation is CASPGQLANYGYTF. The whole variable domain, filled in from reference TRBV7-9 and TRBJ1-2, reads DTGVSQNPRHKITKRGQNVTFRCDPISEHNRLYWYRQTLGQGPEFLTYFQNEAQLEKSRLLSDRFSAERPKGSFSTLEIQRTEQGDSAMYLCASPGQLANYGYTFGSGTRLTVV.

The V call is TRBV19, the J call TRBJ2-1, with D uncertain. Per germline, CDR1 LNHDA and CDR2 SQIVND (reference sequence). V gave up 5 bases and J gave up 7 bases, with 21 bases separating them. CDR3 length: 16 amino acids. DNA of the CDR3: TGTGCCAGTAGTTCTTTGAGGCTATCCCCTGGGAATGAGCAGTTCTTC. Translating it yields CASSSLRLSPGNEQFF.

The chain uses TRBV5-6 and TRBJ1-3, with D possibly TRBD1 on 5 matching bases. The CDR3 extends over 14 amino acids. The V and J ends lost 1 base and 8 bases respectively, with 13 bases between them. Germline assignment: CDR1 SGHDT and CDR2 YYEEEE. Written as DNA, the CDR3 is TGTGCCAGCAGCTTGTGGGGCGCCAGGTACACCATATATTTT. This translates into CASSLWGARYTIYF.

The V and J genes are TRBV19 and TRBJ1-1; D call uncertain. V was shortened by 2 bases and J by 2 bases, with 6 bases between the two germline ends. This CDR3 region has 13 residues. CDR1 is LNHDA, CDR2 SQIVND, per germline (reference sequence). The CDR3 loop is CASSIMLNTEAFF. CDR3 nucleotide sequence: TGTGCCAGTAGTATAATGCTAAACACTGAAGCTTTCTTT.

A note on this clone: This same CDR3 is encoded by further DNA sequences in the sample. The chain has TRBV28 and TRBJ2-7; the match to TRBD2 covers 11 bases. The V segment lost 5 bases and the J segment 1 base; nucleotides outside the gene matches: 4. Per the germline V gene, CDR1 is MDHEN and CDR2 is SYDVKM. The CDR3 is 15 residues long. The CDR3: CASSLAGGGSYEQYF. The CDR3 DNA reads as TGTGCCAGCAGTCTAGCGGGAGGTGGGTCCTACGAGCAGTACTTC.

The chain links TRBV28 to TRBJ1-2; D gene uncertain. In germline, CDR1 is MDHEN, CDR2 SYDVKM. The CDR3 sequence is 14 residues long. Trimming pared 6 bases from V and 7 bases from J, leaving 18 bases between. CDR3 residues: CASSRNPGAGGYTF. CDR3 DNA: TGTGCCAGCAGCCGAAACCCGGGAGCTGGTGGCTACACCTTC.

This clone was detected a few times. The J gene is TRBJ1-2, the V gene TRBV5-6; D possibly corresponds to TRBD1 (6 bases). The germline CDR1 and CDR2 sequences are SGHDT and YYEEEE. Trimming shortened V by 3 bases and J by 2 bases, and 11 bases separated the two germline ends. This CDR3 spans 14 amino acids. CDR3 region: CASSSGGRNYGYTF. DNA of the CDR3: TGTGCCAGCAGCTCCGGGGGGCGGAACTATGGCTACACCTTC.

The chain is built from TRBV19 and TRBJ1-6, with TRBD1 matching 8 bases. Losses at the gene ends were 4 bases for V and 7 bases for J; bases not matched to a gene: 12. In germline, CDR1 is LNHDA, CDR2 SQIVND (reference sequence). This CDR3 spans 17 amino acids. The CDR3 region is CASSSPIRQGRNSPLHF. CDR3 in DNA: TGTGCCAGTAGTAGCCCAATTCGACAGGGGAGGAATTCACCCCTCCACTTT.

In this sample, this clone turned up once. The chain uses TRBV7-9 and TRBJ2-3, with 8 bases fitting TRBD2. The CDR3 spans 15 residues. V shed 5 bases and J 4 bases; nucleotides not matched to a gene: 8. Germline V gene sequence: CDR1 SEHNR, CDR2 FQNEAQ (reference sequence). As DNA, the CDR3 is TGTGCCAGCAGCCACCGGGGGGGTTCCCCAGATACGCAGTATTTT. This encodes CASSHRGGSPDTQYF.

The chain carries TRBV2 and TRBJ2-3; D gene unclear. V lost 6 bases, J lost 2 bases, and 6 bases lay in between. CDR1 and CDR2 (germline): SNHLY, FYNNEI. The CDR3 runs 12 residues. CDR3 nucleotide sequence: TGTGCCAGCAGAGGCCCCACAGATACGCAGTATTTT. It codes for CASRGPTDTQYF.

Remarks on this clone: A much larger clone differs from this one at a single base, so this may be a read error. The chain uses TRBV4-1 and TRBJ2-7; 7 bases fit TRBD1. This CDR3 region has 16 residues. Germline CDR1 MGHRA, CDR2 YSYEKL. The trim removed 0 bases at V and 3 bases at J, leaving 8 bases unmatched. CDR3 DNA sequence: TGCGCCAGCAGCCAAGATTCCCTGACAGGGATCTACGAGCAGTACTTC. Protein product: CASSQDSLTGIYEQYF.

The rearrangement joins TRBV10-1 to TRBJ2-7; 8 nucleotides match TRBD1. Germline V CDR1 and CDR2: WNHNN, SYGVQD (reference sequence). The V segment lost 5 bases and the J segment 0 bases; nucleotides outside the gene matches: 9. The CDR3 consists of 16 residues. The CDR3 sequence: CASSLNRDRTSYEQYF. The CDR3 DNA follows: TGCGCCAGCAGTTTAAACCGGGACAGGACCTCCTACGAGCAGTACTTC.

The gene calls are TRBV7-8 and TRBJ2-1, with a possible D match to TRBD1 (5 bases). Trimming stripped 1 base from V and 9 bases from J, with 10 bases between. Germline V CDR1 and CDR2: SGHVS, FQNEAQ. The CDR3 runs to 13 residues. CDR3 nucleotides: TGTGCCAGCAGCTTAGTCAGGGATGGTGAGCAGTTCTTC. Translated, it gives CASSLVRDGEQFF.

The chain combines TRBV6-6 with TRBJ1-2, with 10 bases aligning to TRBD1. Germline V gene lookup returns CDR1 MNHNY and CDR2 SVGAGI (reference sequence). There are 14 residues in the CDR3. Unmatched junction bases numbered 9, after V lost 6 bases and J lost 8 bases. The CDR3 sequence: CASSRGQGGEGYTF. CDR3 nucleotide sequence: TGTGCCAGCAGCCGAGGACAGGGGGGAGAGGGCTACACCTTC.

The CDR3 spells CASSSFTPNTEAFF. The CDR3 DNA sequence: TGTGCCAGCAGCTCTTTTACTCCCAACACTGAAGCTTTCTTT. The gene calls are TRBV6-5 and TRBJ1-1; unclear D gene. V dropped 6 bases and J dropped 2 bases, with 13 bases sitting between them. CDR1 MNHEY and CDR2 SVGAGI come from the germline V gene. There are 14 residues in the CDR3.

This clone was seen a few times. This rearrangement joins TRBV2 to TRBJ1-5; no clear D. Trimming shortened V by 11 bases and J by 8 bases, and 7 bases separated the two germline ends. The CDR3 loop spans 9 amino acids. CDR1 SNHLY and CDR2 FYNNEI come from the germline V gene. The CDR3 region is CAPRKPQHF. DNA of the CDR3: TGTGCCCCTCGGAAGCCCCAGCATTTT.

Concerning this clone: Because the CDR3 is missing its conserved closing phenylalanine or tryptophan, this is likely a read error. The DNA is left out, because the CDR3 cannot be placed on it with certainty; the CDR3 is given as TCRdb lists it. V gene TRBV19 combines with J gene TRBJ1-1; the table's D call of TRBD1 was not tested on the DNA. CDR1 and CDR2 (germline): LNHDA, SQIVND (reference sequence). The CDR3 is 13 amino acids long, termini counted. CDR3 residues: CASSSRTGMVPLL.

This sequence joins TRBV28 and TRBJ2-1; 9 nucleotides agree with TRBD2. This CDR3 region has 15 residues. Germline CDR1 is MDHEN and CDR2 is SYDVKM. Trimming took 6 bases from V and 5 from J; bases not matched to a gene: 8. In DNA, the CDR3 is TGTGCCAGCAGGGCGGCGGGAGGGCCCCACAATGAGCAGTTCTTC. It translates to CASRAAGGPHNEQFF.

This rearrangement joins TRBV19 to TRBJ2-7, with 10 bases fitting TRBD1. Germline values: CDR1 LNHDA, CDR2 SQIVND (reference sequence). There are 15 residues in the CDR3. V gave up 7 bases and J gave up 2 bases; unmatched junction bases: 8. CDR3 residues: CASTLGTGATYEQYF. The CDR3 DNA reads TGTGCCAGTACCTTAGGGACAGGGGCCACCTACGAGCAGTACTTC.

CDR3 DNA: TGTGCCTGGACGGGACAGGGACTCTCTGGGGCCAACGTCCTGACTTTC. As protein: CAWTGQGLSGANVLTF. The chain links TRBV30 to TRBJ2-6; 9 nucleotides align to TRBD1. The CDR3 spans 16 residues. Per the germline V gene, CDR1 is GTSNPN and CDR2 is SVGIG (reference sequence). J lost 0 bases, V lost 4 bases, and 4 bases had no gene match.

The chain joins TRBV28 to TRBJ2-7, with D perhaps TRBD1 or TRBD2 (6 bases each). The CDR3 contains 16 residues. CDR1 MDHEN and CDR2 SYDVKM come from the germline V gene. V lost 3 bases, J lost 0 bases, and 15 bases lay in between. In DNA, the CDR3 is TGTGCCAGCAGTTTCGGGGGCAGGCACAGCTCCTACGAGCAGTACTTC. This translates into CASSFGGRHSSYEQYF.

The genes are TRBV6-6 and TRBJ1-4, with D unclear. Trimming cost V 3 bases and J 3 bases, with 8 bases left between them. Germline V gene lookup returns CDR1 MNHNY and CDR2 SVGAGI (reference sequence). CDR3 length: 14 residues. DNA for the CDR3: TGTGCCAGCAGTTATCAGGAACCTAATGAAAAACTGTTTTTT. This sequence encodes CASSYQEPNEKLFF.

The chain links TRBV29-1 to TRBJ2-5; D remains ambiguous. This CDR3 contains 15 residues. The V gene lost 6 bases and the J gene lost 8 bases, with 25 bases spanning the gap. The germline V gene has CDR1 SQVTM and CDR2 ANQGSEA. Here the CDR3 DNA reads TGCAGCGTCGAGGACCGAAAGCCCCTGGTATTAACCCAGTACTTC. Amino acids: CSVEDRKPLVLTQYF.

The chain uses TRBV5-1 and TRBJ1-1; D may be TRBD1 (5 bases). V was cut by 1 base and J by 7 bases, with 8 bases left in between. This CDR3 is 12 amino acids long. Per the germline V gene, CDR1 is SGHRS and CDR2 is YFSETQ. CDR3: CASSLTGGEAFF. In nucleotides, the CDR3 is TGCGCCAGCAGCTTGACCGGGGGTGAAGCTTTCTTT.

J is TRBJ2-1 and V is TRBV5-1; D is ambiguous. Per the germline V gene, CDR1 is SGHRS and CDR2 is YFSETQ. The CDR3 consists of 14 residues. Trimming cost V 0 bases and J 7 bases, with 11 bases left between them. CDR3 protein: CASSLASLGNEQFF. CDR3 DNA sequence: TGCGCCAGCAGCTTGGCCTCTTTGGGGAATGAGCAGTTCTTC.